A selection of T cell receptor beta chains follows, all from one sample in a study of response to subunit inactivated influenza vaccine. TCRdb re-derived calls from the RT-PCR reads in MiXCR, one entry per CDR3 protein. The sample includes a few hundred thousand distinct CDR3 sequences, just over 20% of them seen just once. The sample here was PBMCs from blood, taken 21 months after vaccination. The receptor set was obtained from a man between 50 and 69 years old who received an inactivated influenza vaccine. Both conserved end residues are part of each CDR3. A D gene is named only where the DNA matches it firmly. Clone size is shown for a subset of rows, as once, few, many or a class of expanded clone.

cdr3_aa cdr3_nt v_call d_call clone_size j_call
CASRAGGWGYGYTF TGTGCCAGCAGGGCAGGGGGTTGGGGCTATGGCTACACCTTC TRBV9 TRBD1 - TRBJ1-2
CASSQGGHPTLSNQPQHF TGTGCCAGCAGCCAAGGGGGACACCCAACCTTAAGCAATCAGCCCCAGCATTTT TRBV4-2 - few TRBJ1-5
CASSYASGGGYNEQFF TGTGCCAGCAGTTACGCTAGCGGGGGGGGTTACAATGAGCAGTTCTTC TRBV6-5 TRBD2 few TRBJ2-1
CASSPRQEIRSGQFF TGTGCCAGCAGTCCAAGACAGGAGATAAGGAGTGGGCAGTTCTTC TRBV28 - - TRBJ2-1
CASNKAGLDNQPQHF TGTGCCAGCAACAAGGCGGGGTTAGACAATCAGCCCCAGCATTTT TRBV21-1 - - TRBJ1-5
CASSLSSVTDTQYF TGTGCCAGCAGCTTATCTAGCGTCACAGATACGCAGTATTTT TRBV11-3 - - TRBJ2-3
CSVVPRTSGNTIYF TGCAGCGTTGTCCCTCGGACCTCTGGAAACACCATATATTTT TRBV29-1 - few TRBJ1-3
CASSWGTGDEQFF TGTGCCAGCAGTTGGGGGACCGGGGATGAGCAGTTCTTC TRBV12-3/TRBV12-4 - medium-sized TRBJ2-1
CASSWDRALVSPLHF TGTGCCAGCAGCTGGGACAGGGCATTGGTCTCACCCCTCCACTTT TRBV5-4 TRBD1 few TRBJ1-6
CASSWNSGRGRNEQFF TGTGCCAGCAGCTGGAATTCGGGCAGGGGGCGCAATGAGCAGTTCTTC TRBV7-6 TRBD1 few TRBJ2-1
CASSLSRVRRDYEQYF TGCGCCAGCAGCTTGTCTCGTGTGAGGAGAGACTACGAGCAGTACTTC TRBV5-1 - - TRBJ2-7
CATTGSLGGYTF TGTGCCACCACAGGGAGCCTGGGTGGCTACACCTTC TRBV2 - - TRBJ1-2
CSVESSLAQFF TGCAGCGTTGAAAGTAGTTTGGCCCAGTTCTTC TRBV29-1 - few TRBJ2-1
CASSQDGDTDTQYF TGCGCCAGCAGCCAAGACGGCGACACAGATACGCAGTATTTT TRBV4-1 - few TRBJ2-3
CANPPSSSTGEKCPKNIQYF TGTGCCAACCCACCCTCGAGTTCGACAGGGGAGAAATGTCCCAAAAACATTCAGTACTTC TRBV6-5 TRBD1 many TRBJ2-4
CASSQDISSSGNTIYF TGCGCCAGCAGCCAAGATATCTCGAGCTCTGGAAACACCATATATTTT TRBV4-3 - many TRBJ1-3
CSAGGVYEQFF TGCAGTGCTGGTGGAGTCTATGAGCAGTTCTTC TRBV20-1 - - TRBJ2-1
CASSLVGLSRQYF TGCGCCAGCAGCTTGGTGGGACTAAGTCGGCAGTACTTC TRBV5-1 TRBD2 few TRBJ2-7
CASRNNRGWNSPLHF TGTGCCAGCAGAAACAACAGGGGTTGGAATTCACCCCTCCACTTT TRBV2 TRBD1 few TRBJ1-6
CASSHGTRGEQFF TGTGCCAGCAGCCACGGAACTAGAGGCGAGCAGTTCTTC TRBV3-1 - - TRBJ2-1
CATTPSPEPPDTQYF TGTGCCACCACCCCTAGCCCCGAGCCCCCAGATACGCAGTATTTT TRBV15 - - TRBJ2-3
CASSRIVDEQFF TGTGCCAGCAGCCGCATCGTTGATGAGCAGTTCTTC TRBV3-1 - few TRBJ2-1
CASSPPAGLNTEAFF TGTGCCAGCTCACCCCCGGCGGGACTGAACACTGAAGCTTTCTTT TRBV18 - - TRBJ1-1
CSATDPSDGELFF TGCAGTGCTACAGACCCCAGCGATGGGGAGCTGTTTTTT TRBV20-1 - few TRBJ2-2
CSVELFRASGNTIYF TGCAGCGTTGAATTATTCCGGGCCTCTGGAAACACCATATATTTT TRBV29-1 - few TRBJ1-3
CASSQPGAGGGLHF TGTGCCAGCAGCCAGCCGGGGGCCGGAGGAGGCCTCCACTTT TRBV3-1 - - TRBJ1-6
CASSLWWGTTGELFF TGTGCCAGCAGCTTATGGTGGGGAACCACCGGGGAGCTGTTTTTT TRBV11-2 - - TRBJ2-2
CASSSGTDNSPLHF TGTGCCAGCAGTTCCGGGACAGATAATTCACCCCTCCACTTT TRBV12-3/TRBV12-4 TRBD1 many TRBJ1-6
CASSNFLTSGNTIYF TGTGCCAGCAGCAATTTCTTAACCTCTGGAAACACCATATATTTT TRBV21-1 - many TRBJ1-3
CASSPSLVYSGSSSYNEQFF TGTGCCAGCAGCCCGAGTTTGGTATACAGCGGGAGTAGCTCCTACAATGAGCAGTTCTTC TRBV11-1 TRBD2 few TRBJ2-1
CASSLSPDSLGEAFF TGTGCCAGCAGTTTATCTCCGGATTCGTTGGGGGAAGCTTTCTTT TRBV28 - - TRBJ1-1
CASQRGSDEKLFF TGTGCCAGCCAACGGGGGTCGGATGAAAAACTGTTTTTT TRBV6-2/TRBV6-3 - - TRBJ1-4
CASSQTGAGATNEKLFF TGCGCCAGCAGCCAAACAGGGGCAGGAGCAACTAATGAAAAACTGTTTTTT TRBV4-1 TRBD1 many TRBJ1-4
CSARATTVYGYTF TGCAGTGCTAGAGCCACCACAGTCTATGGCTACACCTTC TRBV20-1 - - TRBJ1-2
CASSQTGLAGNTQYF TGTGCCAGCAGCCAGACGGGACTAGCGGGAAATACGCAGTATTTT TRBV14 TRBD2 - TRBJ2-3
CASSHRGNTEAFF TGTGCCAGCAGCCACAGGGGTAACACTGAAGCTTTCTTT TRBV5-5 TRBD1 few TRBJ1-1
CASSQRHGGEQFF TGTGCCAGCAGCCAACGTCACGGGGGAGAGCAGTTCTTC TRBV4-2 - - TRBJ2-1
CASNLTGKETQYF TGTGCCAGCAACCTGACAGGGAAAGAGACCCAGTACTTC TRBV21-1 - - TRBJ2-5
CASSGPGQGPGYTF TGTGCCAGCAGTGGGCCGGGACAGGGTCCTGGCTACACCTTC TRBV28 TRBD1 - TRBJ1-2
CSARDGNRGQGEKLFF TGCAGTGCTAGAGATGGGAACAGGGGGCAAGGAGAAAAACTGTTTTTT TRBV20-1 TRBD1 few TRBJ1-4
CSARGSGSWIQYF TGCAGTGCTAGGGGTAGCGGGTCATGGATTCAGTACTTC TRBV20-1 TRBD2 - TRBJ2-4
CASSSRQAIYGYTF TGTGCCAGCAGCTCCAGACAGGCCATCTATGGCTACACCTTC TRBV7-2 - - TRBJ1-2
CAWLTQGGGYGYTF TGTGCCTGGTTAACCCAGGGGGGTGGCTATGGCTACACCTTC TRBV30 TRBD1 - TRBJ1-2
CASSFEAGITYEQYF TGTGCCAGCAGTTTTGAGGCAGGGATTACCTACGAGCAGTACTTC TRBV12-3/TRBV12-4 - - TRBJ2-7
CASSLRSSGGANEQFF TGTGCCAGCAGCTTGCGATCTAGCGGGGGGGCGAATGAGCAGTTCTTC TRBV11-2 TRBD2 few TRBJ2-1
CASSLDGLRGYTF TGTGCCAGCAGTTTGGACGGGTTACGGGGCTACACCTTC TRBV12-3/TRBV12-4 - - TRBJ1-2
CASSVWQVGIDEQFF TGTGCCAGCAGCGTATGGCAGGTAGGAATCGATGAGCAGTTCTTC TRBV9 - once TRBJ2-1
CSVSGVNGYTF TGCAGCGTTTCAGGTGTTAATGGCTACACCTTC TRBV29-1 - few TRBJ1-2
CASSSSVGAYTEAFF TGTGCCAGCAGTTCATCTGTAGGGGCTTACACTGAAGCTTTCTTT TRBV28 - few TRBJ1-1